This TCR beta chain is drawn from a study of blood T cells in healthy people across ages (dated by TCRdb to 2015 to 2017). General notes on the study: In model experiments, template switching captured about one uniquely barcoded TCR beta cDNA molecule for every two T cells. To track age-related changes in TCR beta repertoire diversity, the study relied on deep sequencing normalized with unique cDNA molecular identifiers. The donors were divided into four age groups: young (average 16 years), middle-aged (roughly 42), aged (approximately 64) and long-lived (around 87). For two donors (one aged 18 to 29 and one aged 80 or older), the study analyzed two additional independent replicas of 1 million unique cDNA reads from the same blood draw.

Donors were a few dozen systemically healthy Caucasian individuals from Russia aged roughly 6 to 95 years. Ten milliliters of peripheral blood were drawn from each donor into EDTA-treated Vacutainer tubes. Ficoll-Paque density-gradient centrifugation was used to isolate PBMCs, with at least 6.5 million per sample. Total RNA, at least 6 micrograms per sample, was extracted from PBMCs with Trizol reagent. For every donor, flow cytometry on a PBMC aliquot measured the percentage of naive CD45RAhigh/CD27high T cells. The germline V gene sets CDR1 to MNHEY and CDR2 to SVGAGI. From the cysteine through the phenylalanine, the CDR3 covers 16 amino acids. CDR3 DNA is the only sequence kept; it has 48 bases, read in frame from the first base. V lost 0 bases and J lost 8 bases, and the count of bases not matched to a germline gene is 6. With regard to this clonotype: This clone's antigen is unknown. Base qualities are missing; no much larger clone stands one base away.

Points the paper makes about the study in general: The long-lived group showed more naive CD4+ T cells, fewer expanded clones and increased TCR diversity than the aged group, suggesting age selection. Observed TCR beta diversity per million T cells fell roughly linearly with age, and a significant reduction was already apparent by age around 39. Total diversity estimates from one million sequenced T cells were considered lower bounds and underestimates. Because profiling used bulk unsorted PBMCs, naive and antigen-experienced compartments could not be compared conclusively. Because the CMV infection status of the donors was unknown, age-related changes in expanded clonotypes may potentially have been confounded. The percentage of naive T cells measured by flow cytometry correlated strongly with observed TCR beta diversity.

The library came from 5' RACE. The reads were generated on an Illumina HiSeq 2500. The second PCR ran for about 6 to 11 cycles and used a J-beta primer mix along with a sample-barcoded 5' primer. Each TCR beta cDNA molecule received a unique molecular identifier from a template-switch 5' adaptor carrying 12 random nucleotides. Each sample yielded at least 3 million CDR3-containing paired-end reads. The Mint cDNA synthesis kit, primed by a TRBC-specific oligonucleotide, was used to synthesize first-strand cDNA from all RNA. Following uracil-DNA glycosylase treatment, a first 18-cycle PCR with universal primers M1SS and BC2_uni_R was performed on all cDNA. Regarding the original processing steps: Each sample was normalized by randomly selecting 1 million high-quality reads, each carrying a distinct molecular identifier. Instead of being binned into consensus sequences, reads that shared molecular identifiers were thrown out. MiTCR, set to a Q25 quality threshold and the strictest error-elimination algorithm, was used for CDR3 identification, clonotype clustering and error correction. A nonparametric unseen species model with Euler transformation was used to estimate a lower bound on total TCR beta diversity. TCRdb reanalyzed the raw reads on its own, using fastp at Q25 for trimming and MiXCR for clone calling, and kept in-frame beta chains. Rows merge per CDR3 protein into single entries with the most common DNA and genes. The V and J calls and clone size come from TCRdb's table, not from the authors' own analysis. The sample includes approximately 780,000 distinct CDR3 sequences, with roughly 24% observed a single time. Approximately 2.9% of the sample is taken by the ten largest.

A further study also used this sample, focusing on T cells of mothers and their children. Looking at the second paper: Donors were nine systemically healthy Caucasian individuals: three mothers and their six children. cDNA synthesis consumed the entire amount of extracted RNA, loaded at approximately 1.4 ug RNA in each 15 ul reaction. Sample barcodes and 2-4 random nucleotides were added via the M1S primer in the second PCR. Over 8.5 million TCR beta CDR3 reads were obtained for each mother, and about 3 million reads were obtained for each child. Thymic selection similarly shapes TCR recombination output in related and unrelated pairs, with minor effect from inherited differences. Normalized repertoire overlap in related mother-child pairs was always slightly higher than in unrelated mother-child pairs, but the difference was never significant. With a sensitivity of approximately 100 clones per million clonotypes, no persistent microchimeric T cell clones were detected. The study used deep NGS to compare TCR beta repertoires of mothers and children, seeking features distinguishing related mother-child pairs from unrelated individuals. Mothers averaged around 43 +/- 4 years of age and children averaged roughly 12 +/- 4 years. After adapter ligation was performed with NEBNext reagents, the libraries were sequenced on an Illumina HiSeq 2000 with 100+100 nt paired-end reads. Mother and child libraries were prepared a month apart and sequenced in separate runs to prevent cross-contamination. Each donor had between about 500,000 and 2,300,000 distinct TCR beta clonotypes identified. Naive TCR beta clonotypes were estimated from low-frequency clonotypes matched to each donor's FACS-determined naive share, without sorting.

The clonotype was recovered from a boy aged 5 to 17 in good health. Input material: blood. The rearrangement combines TRBV6-5 with TRBJ2-1, with 11 middle bases fitting TRBD2. DNA sequence: TGTGCCAGCAGTTACTCTAAACTAGCGGGAGAACATGAGCAGTTCTTC. Its protein product is CASSYSKLAGEHEQFF.